The 22 T cell receptor beta chains listed next were all sequenced from one sample in a study of response to subunit inactivated influenza vaccine. TCRdb reprocessed the RT-PCR reads with MiXCR, giving one entry per CDR3 protein. The table lists around 520,000 distinct CDR3 sequences, approximately 24% of them singletons. This sample comprised CD4+ T cells sorted from PBMCs, obtained 4 to 6 days after vaccination. The receptor source for this set is a man between 50 and 59 years old who received an inactivated influenza vaccine.

The chain has TRBV4-2 and TRBJ2-1; 7 nucleotides agree with TRBD1. The CDR3 runs 13 residues. Germline-derived CDR1 and CDR2 are LGHNA and YNFKEQ. With V trimmed by 3 bases and J by 10 bases, 6 bases remained unmatched. CDR3 in DNA: TGTGCCAGCAGCCAGCAAGACAGGGCCGAGCAGTTCTTC. This gives the protein CASSQQDRAEQFF.

This clonotype was recorded a few times. The chain has TRBV20-1 and TRBJ1-2; D unclear. The germline V gene has CDR1 DFQATT and CDR2 SNEGSKA (reference sequence). The length of the CDR3 is 13 residues. V was clipped by 1 base and J by 5 bases, with 11 bases between them. The CDR3, as DNA: TGCAGTGCTAGAGTTACAGCAAGTTATGGCTACACCTTC. Translated, it gives CSARVTASYGYTF.

In its sample, this clonotype was seen a few times. The V and J genes are TRBV5-1 and TRBJ2-2; D remains unclear. Germline lookup yields CDR1 SGHRS and CDR2 YFSETQ. The CDR3 is made up of 16 amino acids. The V end was cut by 0 bases, the J end by 4 bases, with 13 bases between. This CDR3 reads CASSLALPGATGELFF. CDR3 DNA sequence: TGCGCCAGCAGCTTGGCTTTGCCAGGAGCCACCGGGGAGCTGTTTTTT.

The genes are TRBV12-3 or TRBV12-4 and TRBJ2-3; D possibly corresponds to TRBD2 (6 bases). This CDR3 has 15 amino acids. V shed 3 bases and J shed 8 bases, with 18 bases lying between them. The CDR3 DNA reads as TGTGCCAGCAGTTTCCGGGGGACCCGAGAGCGTACGCAGTATTTT. Translation gives CASSFRGTRERTQYF.

The chain joins TRBV28 to TRBJ2-1; 10 bases line up with TRBD2. The CDR3 covers 16 residues. Trimming removed 1 base from V and 4 bases from J; junction bases left unmatched: 4. CDR1 is MDHEN, CDR2 SYDVKM, per germline. CDR3 sequence: CASSLSAGGLYNEQFF. As DNA, the CDR3 is TGTGCCAGCAGTTTATCAGCGGGAGGGCTGTACAATGAGCAGTTCTTC.

This rearrangement joins TRBV5-1 to TRBJ2-5, with 9 bases lining up with TRBD1. The trim removed 0 bases at V and 6 bases at J, leaving 3 bases unmatched. The CDR3 has 14 amino acids. Per germline, CDR1 SGHRS and CDR2 YFSETQ. The CDR3, as DNA: TGCGCCAGCAGCTTGGAGGGACAGGGCCAGACCCAGTACTTC. This codes for CASSLEGQGQTQYF.

This clonotype was seen a handful of times. The chain uses TRBV5-1 and TRBJ2-1; 8 nucleotides line up with TRBD1. The CDR3 has 14 amino acids. The V gene's germline CDR1 is SGHRS and CDR2 YFSETQ. Trimming cost V 3 bases and J 10 bases; bases outside gene matches: 9. The CDR3 DNA follows: TGCGCCAGCAGCTCAGGGACAGGTGGCAGCGAGCAGTTCTTC. It yields the protein CASSSGTGGSEQFF.

Concerning this clonotype itself: A much larger clone is a single base away; this may be a read error. The rearrangement links TRBV11-1 to TRBJ2-6, with D hard to call. Germline V gives CDR1 SGHAT, CDR2 FQDESV (reference sequence). Trimming took 3 bases from V and 2 from J, leaving 2 bases between them. The CDR3 extends over 13 amino acids. The CDR3 region is CASSFTGANVLTF. CDR3 in DNA: TGTGCCAGCAGCTTTACTGGGGCCAACGTCCTGACTTTC.

This sequence joins TRBV28 and TRBJ2-1; D gene uncertain. The ends were cut back, 8 bases at V and 6 bases at J, with 11 bases in the middle. Germline lookup yields CDR1 MDHEN and CDR2 SYDVKM. The CDR3 consists of 12 residues. The CDR3 is CASADSFNEQFF. CDR3 nucleotide sequence: TGTGCCAGCGCCGACTCTTTCAATGAGCAGTTCTTC.

The chain employs TRBV14 and TRBJ2-1, with TRBD1 matching 8 bases. V was clipped by 4 bases and J by 4 bases; unmatched bases: 12. This CDR3 has 17 residues. Germline CDR1 SGHDN, CDR2 FVKESK. The CDR3 DNA reads as TGTGCCAGCAGCCCTAATAGAGGGACAGGACTTTACAATGAGCAGTTCTTC. Translation: CASSPNRGTGLYNEQFF.

This chain connects TRBV5-1 to TRBJ1-2, with a possible D match to TRBD1 (5 bases). V was cut by 5 bases and J by 4 bases, with 18 bases left in between. In germline, CDR1 is SGHRS, CDR2 YFSETQ. This CDR3 is 15 amino acids long. CDR3 in DNA: TGCGCCAGCAGGAACACAGGCGCCTCATCCTATGGCTACACCTTC. This codes for CASRNTGASSYGYTF.

This clonotype was recorded a few times. The J gene is TRBJ1-1, the V gene TRBV6-6; TRBD1 is a possible D gene (6 bases). V lost 6 bases, J lost 2 bases, and 10 bases lay in between. The CDR3 loop spans 13 amino acids. CDR1 is MNHNY, CDR2 SVGAGI, per germline (reference sequence). In DNA, the CDR3 is TGTGCCAGCAGGGGGGACATAAACACTGAAGCTTTCTTT. Its protein product is CASRGDINTEAFF.

This clonotype appeared many times. This chain uses TRBV27 with TRBJ2-2, with a weak D call TRBD2 (6 bases). The CDR3 consists of 15 residues. Between the trimmed V and J ends, which lost 2 bases and 5 bases, there was a span of 12 bases. Germline V gene lookup returns CDR1 MNHEY and CDR2 SMNVEV (reference sequence). The DNA for the CDR3 is TGTGCCAGCAGTTTAGACGGGAGAGGGACCGGGGAGCTGTTTTTT. It is translated as CASSLDGRGTGELFF.

V gene TRBV4-1 combines with J gene TRBJ1-2, with 7 positions matching TRBD1. V lost 3 bases and J lost 7; bases outside the gene matches: 11. The CDR3 is 15 residues long. CDR1 and CDR2 from the germline V gene are MGHRA and YSYEKL. The CDR3 coding sequence is TGCGCCAGCAGCCAGACCACCGGGACAGTACGTGGCTACACCTTC. Translation gives CASSQTTGTVRGYTF.

The rearrangement links TRBV28 to TRBJ2-5, with D possibly matching TRBD2 (7 bases). Germline CDR1 MDHEN, CDR2 SYDVKM. CDR3 length: 14 residues. Trimming cost V 8 bases and J 6 bases, with 19 bases left between them. In DNA form, the CDR3 reads TGTGCCAGCGATGAGGTGGGGGGGCGGAAGACCCAGTACTTC. Translated, it gives CASDEVGGRKTQYF.

The rearrangement joins TRBV4-1 to TRBJ1-6; no clear D gene. Between the trimmed V and J ends, which lost 5 bases and 7 bases, there was a span of 9 bases. Germline CDR1 MGHRA, CDR2 YSYEKL. This CDR3 region has 13 residues. The CDR3 protein is CASSEWENSPLHF. In DNA form, the CDR3 reads TGCGCCAGCAGCGAGTGGGAAAATTCACCCCTCCACTTT.

The chain employs TRBV10-3 and TRBJ2-3, with a possible D match to TRBD2 (6 bases). Trimming took off 4 bases at V and 2 bases at J, with 10 bases between the two ends. The germline V gene has CDR1 ENHRY and CDR2 SYGVKD. The CDR3 totals 14 residues. Here the CDR3 reads CAISVGGFTDTQYF. CDR3 coding DNA: TGTGCCATCAGTGTTGGAGGGTTCACAGATACGCAGTATTTT.

The chain employs TRBV20-1 and TRBJ1-3; D might be TRBD1 (5 bases). Germline CDR1 and CDR2: DFQATT and SNEGSKA (reference sequence). V lost 3 bases to trimming and J lost 1 base, with 7 bases between them. This CDR3 comprises 13 residues. The CDR3 region is CSASKGSGNTIYF. CDR3 coding DNA: TGCAGTGCTAGTAAGGGGTCTGGAAACACCATATATTTT.

The chain links TRBV2 to TRBJ2-2; no definite D call. Germline CDR1 reads SNHLY; CDR2 reads FYNNEI. This CDR3 has 14 residues. The V and J ends lost 3 bases and 4 bases respectively, with 9 bases between them. DNA of the CDR3: TGTGCCAGCAGTGAGGTCAAAATCACCGGGGAGCTGTTTTTT. The encoded protein is CASSEVKITGELFF.

The chain has TRBV7-2 and TRBJ1-2; the D gene is possibly TRBD1 (5 bases). Trimming took off 7 bases at V and 8 bases at J, with 23 bases between the two ends. This CDR3 is 15 amino acids long. The V gene's germline CDR1 is SGHTA and CDR2 FQGNSA. Here the CDR3 reads CASTELGHQTGGYTF. Written as DNA, the CDR3 is TGTGCCAGCACCGAGCTCGGACACCAAACCGGGGGCTACACCTTC.

CDR3 nucleotide sequence: TGTGCCAGCAGCTCTCAGGGGGATCAGCCCCAGCATTTT. This gives the protein CASSSQGDQPQHF. The chain joins TRBV7-9 to TRBJ1-5; TRBD1 agrees at 7 bases. V dropped 4 bases and J dropped 5; count of bases not matched to a gene: 2. CDR1 is SEHNR, CDR2 FQNEAQ, per germline (reference sequence). CDR3 size: 13 residues.

The genes are TRBV29-1 and TRBJ1-2; D unclear. The length of the CDR3 is 11 residues. Trimming removed 7 bases from V and 7 bases from J, with 13 bases in between. The germline gives CDR1 SQVTM, CDR2 ANQGSEA. The CDR3 loop is CSALGGSGYTF. DNA of the CDR3: TGCAGCGCCCTCGGCGGATCTGGCTACACCTTC. Using reference TRBV29-1 and TRBJ1-2 for the parts outside the CDR3, the full variable domain is SAVISQKPSRDICQRGTSLTIQCQVDSQVTMMFWYRQQPGQSLTLIATANQGSEATYESGFVIDKFPISRPNLTFSTLTVSNMSPEDSSIYLCSALGGSGYTFGSGTRLTVV.